These 17 T cell receptor beta chains were sequenced from one sample in a study of identical twins. MiXCR was run by TCRdb on the 5' RACE reads, yielding one entry per CDR3 protein. This sample carries some 600,000 distinct CDR3 sequences, about 7.1% of them seen once, and the ten largest clones take approximately 1.5%. This sample also appeared in a second study, on yellow fever vaccine responses in identical twins.

Sequenced material: PBMCs. These TCRs come from a woman younger than 30 in good health.

This clonotype came up many times. This rearrangement joins TRBV15 to TRBJ2-3; tentative D call: TRBD2 (5 bases). The V and J ends lost 1 base and 4 bases respectively, with 9 bases between them. The CDR3 runs 14 residues. Looked up from germline, CDR1 is LNHNV and CDR2 is YYDKDF (reference sequence). The CDR3 is CATSRVTSSDTQYF. The CDR3 nucleotides are TGTGCCACCAGCAGAGTCACTAGTTCAGATACGCAGTATTTT.

This clonotype has more than one count but fewer than ten. The chain carries TRBV15 and TRBJ2-1, with a possible D match to TRBD1 (6 bases). The CDR3 has 19 residues. In germline, CDR1 is LNHNV, CDR2 YYDKDF (reference sequence). The V and J ends lost 1 base and 3 bases respectively, with 22 bases between them. The CDR3 here is CATSRAYSGGGGVYNEQFF. Written as DNA, the CDR3 is TGTGCCACCAGCAGAGCCTACTCTGGGGGCGGAGGAGTCTACAATGAGCAGTTCTTC.

The rearrangement joins TRBV6-5 to TRBJ1-2; TRBD1 might be the D (5 bases). V was cut by 2 bases and J by 0 bases, with 19 bases left in between. The CDR3 has 18 residues. Germline CDR1 MNHEY, CDR2 SVGAGI. CDR3 in amino acids: CASSYRGEPGKTNYGYTF. The CDR3 DNA is TGTGCCAGCAGTTACCGGGGGGAGCCCGGGAAGACTAACTATGGCTACACCTTC.

The chain uses TRBV11-3 and TRBJ2-1; maybe TRBD2 (5 bases). Germline CDR1 and CDR2: SGHNT and YENEEA. V lost 5 bases, J lost 4 bases, and 15 bases lay in between. CDR3 size: 15 residues. DNA for the CDR3: TGTGCCAGCAGCCCTAGCAATCCTCCTTACAATGAGCAGTTCTTC. Protein product: CASSPSNPPYNEQFF.

This chain links TRBV3-1 with TRBJ2-6, with a tentative D call TRBD2 (6 bases). In germline, CDR1 is LGHDT, CDR2 YNNKEL (reference sequence). The CDR3 consists of 19 residues. The V gene lost 1 base and the J gene lost 0 bases, with 16 bases spanning the gap. The CDR3 loop reads CASSQGFGGGASGANVLTF. DNA for the CDR3: TGTGCCAGCAGCCAAGGTTTCGGGGGTGGGGCCTCTGGGGCCAACGTCCTGACTTTC.

The chain joins TRBV10-2 to TRBJ2-7; 7 bases align to TRBD1. This CDR3 contains 15 residues. Losses at the gene ends were 5 bases for V and 0 bases for J; bases not matched to a gene: 7. The germline V gene has CDR1 WSHSY and CDR2 SAAADI. CDR3 loop: CASSTGTAASYEQYF. The CDR3 DNA follows: TGCGCCAGCAGTACTGGGACAGCCGCCTCCTACGAGCAGTACTTC.

This clonotype was detected a few times. The chain employs TRBV5-6 and TRBJ2-4, with TRBD1 as a possible D gene (6 bases). The V end was cut by 5 bases, the J end by 6 bases, with 21 bases between. CDR3 length equals 16 residues. Per germline, CDR1 SGHDT and CDR2 YYEEEE. DNA for the CDR3: TGTGCCAGCAGTAGGGCTCGCAGGGGCGCTGGAAACATTCAGTACTTC. It yields the protein CASSRARRGAGNIQYF.

This clonotype has just a few counts. The chain couples TRBV7-9 to TRBJ2-1; 10 positions agree with TRBD2. CDR3 length: 15 residues. Germline V gives CDR1 SEHNR, CDR2 FQNEAQ (reference sequence). J gave up 8 bases and V 7 bases, and 11 bases lay outside the gene matches. The CDR3 here is CASNPSGGAWDEQFF. DNA of the CDR3: TGTGCCAGCAACCCCAGCGGGGGGGCATGGGATGAGCAGTTCTTC.

The CDR3 DNA reads TGTGCCAGCAGCTTCGGCCTGTTCCGACAACCGCAATACGAGCAGTACTTC. Translated: CASSFGLFRQPQYEQYF. The chain combines TRBV7-6 with TRBJ2-7; no reliable D call. In germline, CDR1 is SGHVS, CDR2 FNYEAQ. Trimming cost V 3 bases and J 4 bases, with 22 bases left between them. The CDR3 extends over 17 amino acids.

This clonotype was seen at least ten times. The gene calls are TRBV5-5 and TRBJ2-2; D is undetermined. V lost 7 bases and J lost 1, with 5 bases in between. Per the germline V gene, CDR1 is SGHKS and CDR2 is YYEKEE (reference sequence). CDR3 size: 12 residues. CDR3 DNA: TGTGCCAGCGCAATGAACACCGGGGAGCTGTTTTTT. It encodes CASAMNTGELFF.

This clonotype was counted at least ten times. Here the CDR3 DNA reads TGCAGCGTTGAACCTAGACAGGGGACGGACTATGGCTACACCTTC. Translating it yields CSVEPRQGTDYGYTF. The genes are TRBV29-1 and TRBJ1-2, with 8 bases fitting TRBD1. The length of the CDR3 is 15 residues. Germline values: CDR1 SQVTM, CDR2 ANQGSEA. The junction had 8 bases not matched to a gene; V was cut back by 2 bases and J by 3 bases.

The chain carries TRBV5-5 and TRBJ1-5; D is unresolved. The V end lost 1 base, the J end lost 7 bases, and 12 bases lay between the germline ends. Per germline, CDR1 SGHKS and CDR2 YYEKEE (reference sequence). The CDR3 has 14 residues. CDR3 DNA sequence: TGTGCCAGCAGCTTGTACGGGGTTTCACAGCCCCAGCATTTT. It is translated as CASSLYGVSQPQHF.

This rearrangement joins TRBV12-3 or TRBV12-4 to TRBJ1-3; the D gene is possibly TRBD1 (5 bases). There are 14 residues in the CDR3. The V and J ends lost 4 bases and 2 bases respectively, with 9 bases between them. The CDR3 bases are TGTGCCAGCAGTTCAAGAGGGGCTGGAAACACCATATATTTT. Translating it yields CASSSRGAGNTIYF.

In this sample, this clonotype turned up a few times. V gene TRBV6-1 combines with J gene TRBJ2-7; the match to TRBD2 covers 11 bases. Losses at the gene ends were 4 bases for V and 7 bases for J; bases not matched to a gene: 12. Germline V lookup: CDR1 MNHNS, CDR2 SASEGT. CDR3 length: 16 amino acids. The DNA for the CDR3 is TGTGCCAGCAGTGGCTCCGGGACTAGCGGTCCCGGGGAGCAGTACGTC. Encoded protein: CASSGSGTSGPGEQYV.

The chain uses TRBV5-6 and TRBJ2-3; TRBD2 matches 9 bases. J gave up 2 bases and V 2 bases, and 3 bases lay outside the gene matches. The CDR3 runs 15 residues. The germline V gene encodes CDR1 SGHDT and CDR2 YYEEEE. CDR3 sequence: CASSFAGGITDTQYF. Here the CDR3 DNA reads TGTGCCAGCAGCTTTGCGGGGGGGATCACAGATACGCAGTATTTT.

The chain couples TRBV7-8 to TRBJ2-3; 11 nucleotides agree with TRBD2. In germline, CDR1 is SGHVS, CDR2 FQNEAQ. The length of the CDR3 is 18 residues. V was pared by 5 bases and J by 0 bases, with 10 bases of the junction left unmatched. As DNA, the CDR3 is TGTGCCAGCAGCCCCGGGACTAGCGGTTCTTCTAGCACAGATACGCAGTATTTT. It is translated as CASSPGTSGSSSTDTQYF. Full variable domain (rest looked up from reference TRBV7-8 and TRBJ2-3): GAGVSQSPRYKVAKRGQDVALRCDPISGHVSLFWYQQALGQGPEFLTYFQNEAQLDKSGLPSDRFFAERPEGSVSTLKIQRTQQEDSAVYLCASSPGTSGSSSTDTQYFGPGTRLTVL.

The chain links TRBV15 to TRBJ2-7, with 7 bases identical to TRBD2. After removal of 2 bases from V and 3 bases from J, the junction contained 7 bases not matched to a gene. The CDR3 covers 15 residues. Per germline, CDR1 LNHNV and CDR2 YYDKDF (reference sequence). For the CDR3, the DNA is TGTGCCACCAGCAGATCCAGCGGGATCGGCTACGAGCAGTACTTC. Translated: CATSRSSGIGYEQYF.